The 21 T cell receptor beta chains given below trace back to one sample, sequenced in a study of blood T cell repertoires in COVID-19. Produced via immunoSEQ multiplex PCR; TCRdb's table is partial and in-frame only. The sample shows tens of thousands of clones, 75% to 90% of them seen only once. Sequencing was performed on peripheral blood. The source of these receptors is a human donor with acute or convalescent COVID-19. The donor label of this sample is uncertain.

The V call is TRBV27, the J call TRBJ2-7; possibly TRBD2 for D (7 bases). V was trimmed by 7 bases and J by 2 bases, leaving 21 bases between them. Germline values: CDR1 MNHEY, CDR2 SMNVEV (reference sequence). The CDR3 spans 16 residues. The CDR3 nucleotides read TGTGCCAGCACTACCCCGCGGGGGCCCAACCCCTACGAGCAGTACTTC. This codes for CASTTPRGPNPYEQYF.

In regard to this clone: Other DNA sequences in this specimen translate into the identical CDR3. This chain connects TRBV5-1 to TRBJ1-3; 10 bases map to TRBD1. J gave up 4 bases and V 0 bases, and 1 base lay outside the gene matches. The CDR3 has 15 residues. Per the germline V gene, CDR1 is SGHRS and CDR2 is YFSETQ. The CDR3 bases are TGCGCCAGCAGCTTGGAGACAGGGGGCGGAAACACCATATATTTT. Protein: CASSLETGGGNTIYF.

The chain recombines TRBV6-1 with TRBJ1-2; 10 bases agree with TRBD1. The V gene end was trimmed by 3 bases and the J gene end by 1 base; junction bases not matched to a gene: 8. The CDR3 contains 17 residues. Germline V gene data show CDR1 as MNHNS and CDR2 as SASEGT. CDR3 bases: TGTGCCAGCAGTGACTGGGGACAGGGGAGGGATAACTATGGCTACACCTTC. The encoded protein is CASSDWGQGRDNYGYTF.

The chain uses TRBV19 and TRBJ2-7; 9 bases are shared with TRBD2. The length of the CDR3 is 18 residues. Trimming at V came to 0 bases and at J to 3 bases, leaving 12 bases not matched to a gene. CDR1 and CDR2 from the germline V gene are LNHDA and SQIVND (reference sequence). CDR3 in amino acids: CASSIEGPSGNVYYEQYF. The CDR3 DNA is TGTGCCAGTAGTATAGAAGGTCCTAGCGGGAATGTCTACTACGAGCAGTACTTC.

The genes are TRBV18 and TRBJ2-5, with TRBD1 identical over 8 bases. From germline, CDR1 is KGHSH and CDR2 LQKENI. The length of the CDR3 is 15 residues. V lost 4 bases and J lost 2; bases outside the gene matches: 6. The CDR3 DNA sequence: TGTGCCAGCTCACACCAGGGGGCCTTACAAGAGACCCAGTACTTC. It encodes CASSHQGALQETQYF.

The chain joins TRBV28 to TRBJ2-2; no definite D call. V lost 6 bases, J lost 3 bases, and 5 bases lay in between. The CDR3 consists of 12 residues. Germline values: CDR1 MDHEN, CDR2 SYDVKM. CDR3 in DNA: TGTGCCAGCAGCCCGGACACCGGGGAGCTGTTTTTT. The encoded protein is CASSPDTGELFF.

This rearrangement joins TRBV10-3 to TRBJ1-2, with TRBD1 matching 9 bases. The CDR3 totals 14 residues. V gave up 7 bases and J gave up 3 bases; unmatched junction bases: 6. The germline CDR1 and CDR2 sequences are ENHRY and SYGVKD. DNA for the CDR3: TGTGCCATCACTCGTAGACAGGGGGACTATGGCTACACCTTC. It yields the protein CAITRRQGDYGYTF.

The chain uses TRBV27 and TRBJ2-5, with 12 bases that match TRBD2. The CDR3 extends over 14 amino acids. In germline, CDR1 is MNHEY, CDR2 SMNVEV (reference sequence). V lost 2 bases to trimming and J lost 9 bases; unmatched junction nucleotides: 4. CDR3 nucleotide sequence: TGTGCCAGCAGTTTACTAGCGGGGGGGTTTTCCCAGTACTTC. It translates to CASSLLAGGFSQYF.

A single count supports this clone. The chain links TRBV28 to TRBJ1-6; TRBD1 agrees at 7 bases. Germline V CDR1 and CDR2: MDHEN, SYDVKM. With V trimmed by 7 bases and J by 9 bases, 15 bases remained unmatched. The CDR3 has 16 residues. CDR3 region: CASTFGTALRSSPLHF. Written as DNA, the CDR3 is TGTGCCAGCACCTTCGGGACAGCATTACGCAGTTCACCCCTCCACTTT.

This clone has a single count. V and J are TRBV27 and TRBJ1-6; 9 nucleotides agree with TRBD1. This CDR3 is built from 15 residues. Per germline, CDR1 MNHEY and CDR2 SMNVEV (reference sequence). Trimming removed 5 bases from V and 8 bases from J; junction bases left unmatched: 7. As DNA, the CDR3 is TGTGCCAGCAGTAAATGGACAGGGGCTGATTCACCCCTCCACTTT. Translating gives CASSKWTGADSPLHF.

This chain links TRBV28 with TRBJ2-2; 9 bases are a match to TRBD1. The CDR3 runs to 14 residues. The V gene's germline CDR1 is MDHEN and CDR2 SYDVKM. After removal of 6 bases from V and 7 bases from J, the junction contained 6 bases not matched to a gene. For the CDR3, the DNA is TGTGCCAGCAGGAAAACAGGGGGCCACGGGGAGCTGTTTTTT. This encodes CASRKTGGHGELFF.

The V and J genes are TRBV28 and TRBJ2-5; TRBD2 agrees at 9 bases. CDR3 length equals 13 residues. The J segment lost 2 bases and the V segment lost 7 bases, leaving 2 bases of the junction unmatched. Looked up from germline, CDR1 is MDHEN and CDR2 is SYDVKM. The CDR3 sequence: CASTSGKQETQYF. Written as DNA, the CDR3 is TGTGCCAGCACTAGCGGGAAGCAAGAGACCCAGTACTTC.

CDR3 sequence: CASSTLTGRGETQYF. The CDR3 coding sequence is TGCGCCAGCAGCACACTGACAGGGCGGGGAGAGACCCAGTACTTC. The V gene is TRBV5-1, the J gene TRBJ2-5; the D gene is possibly TRBD1 (7 bases). The CDR3 length is 15 residues. Germline V CDR1 and CDR2: SGHRS, YFSETQ. Between the trimmed V and J ends, which lost 4 bases and 4 bases, there was a span of 17 bases. Complete variable domain (other parts from reference TRBV5-1 and TRBJ2-5): KAGVTQTPRYLIKTRGQQVTLSCSPISGHRSVSWYQQTPGQGLQFLFEYFSETQRNKGNFPGRFSGRQFSNSRSEMNVSTLELGDSALYLCASSTLTGRGETQYFGPGTRLLVL.

The chain uses TRBV2 and TRBJ1-6, with a tentative D call TRBD1 (5 bases). CDR3 length: 15 residues. CDR1 and CDR2 from the germline V gene are SNHLY and FYNNEI. V shed 5 bases and J shed 0 bases, with 8 bases lying between them. CDR3 sequence (DNA): TGTGCCAGCAGTCTTCAGGGCTCCTATAATTCACCCCTCCACTTT. It codes for CASSLQGSYNSPLHF.

The rearrangement links TRBV7-8 to TRBJ1-6; weak D call: TRBD1 (5 bases). V lost 5 bases, J lost 11 bases, and 16 bases lay in between. The CDR3 extends over 14 amino acids. Germline CDR1 reads SGHVS; CDR2 reads FQNEAQ. The CDR3, as DNA: TGTGCCAGCAGCCCCCCCGGGGAGGGGCCACCCCTCCACTTT. Translated: CASSPPGEGPPLHF.

The chain links TRBV18 to TRBJ2-3; the match to TRBD2 covers 7 bases. Losses at the gene ends were 2 bases for V and 0 bases for J; bases not matched to a gene: 8. This CDR3 comprises 17 residues. Per the germline V gene, CDR1 is KGHSH and CDR2 is LQKENI. The CDR3 nucleotides read TGTGCCAGCTCACCATTACAGCGGGATTGGAGCACAGATACGCAGTATTTT. This encodes CASSPLQRDWSTDTQYF.

The chain links TRBV19 to TRBJ2-5; 9 bases are a match to TRBD2. This CDR3 region has 17 residues. After removal of 0 bases from V and 4 bases from J, the junction contained 9 bases not matched to a gene. Germline CDR1 and CDR2: LNHDA and SQIVND (reference sequence). CDR3: CASSIEWTAGGAETQYF. The CDR3 nucleotides read TGTGCCAGTAGTATAGAATGGACAGCGGGGGGCGCAGAGACCCAGTACTTC.

The CDR3 DNA is TGTGCCACCTGGGAGGTCCAGGCGGTCGGAGGCTACACCTTC. Its translation is CATWEVQAVGGYTF. The chain joins TRBV2 to TRBJ1-2; D is unclear. This CDR3 comprises 14 residues. V lost 10 bases, J lost 8 bases, and 23 bases lay in between. CDR1 is SNHLY, CDR2 FYNNEI, per germline. Full variable domain (remainder filled in from reference TRBV2 and TRBJ1-2): EPEVTQTPSHQVTQMGQEVILRCVPISNHLYFYWYRQILGQKVEFLVSFYNNEISEKSEIFDDQFSVERPDGSNFTLKIRSTKLEDSAMYFCATWEVQAVGGYTFGSGTRLTVV.

This chain joins TRBV28 and TRBJ1-6; 9 nucleotides match TRBD1. V lost 6 bases to trimming and J lost 6 bases; unmatched junction nucleotides: 9. Looked up from germline, CDR1 is MDHEN and CDR2 is SYDVKM. The CDR3 is 16 amino acids. The CDR3 spells CASRQTGGYGNSPLHF. CDR3 nucleotide sequence: TGTGCCAGCAGGCAGACAGGGGGGTATGGTAATTCACCCCTCCACTTT.

The V gene is TRBV5-1, the J gene TRBJ2-3, with 15 bases matching TRBD2. The CDR3 has 17 residues. CDR1 SGHRS and CDR2 YFSETQ come from the germline V gene. V was pared by 3 bases and J by 1 base, with 3 bases of the junction left unmatched. The CDR3: CASSSGLAGGRTDTQYF. The CDR3, as DNA: TGCGCCAGCAGCTCAGGACTAGCGGGGGGGCGCACAGATACGCAGTATTTT.

This sequence joins TRBV5-1 and TRBJ2-1, with D hard to call. V was trimmed by 4 bases and J by 4 bases, leaving 15 bases between them. The length of the CDR3 is 15 residues. Germline loops: CDR1 SGHRS, CDR2 YFSETQ. The CDR3 loop is CASSPSFVEYNEQFF. DNA of the CDR3: TGCGCCAGCAGCCCCTCTTTCGTCGAGTACAATGAGCAGTTCTTC.